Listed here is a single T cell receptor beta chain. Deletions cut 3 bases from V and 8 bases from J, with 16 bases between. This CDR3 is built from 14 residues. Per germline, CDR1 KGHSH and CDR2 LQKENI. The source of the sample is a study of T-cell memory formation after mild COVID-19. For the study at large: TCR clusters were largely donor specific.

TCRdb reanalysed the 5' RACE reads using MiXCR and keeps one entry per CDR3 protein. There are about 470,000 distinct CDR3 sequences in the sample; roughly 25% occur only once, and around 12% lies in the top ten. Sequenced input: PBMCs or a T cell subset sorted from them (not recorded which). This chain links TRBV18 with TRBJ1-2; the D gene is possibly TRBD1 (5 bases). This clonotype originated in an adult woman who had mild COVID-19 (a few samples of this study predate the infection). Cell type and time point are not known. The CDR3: CASSPGQLQPGYTF. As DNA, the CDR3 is TGTGCCAGCTCACCGGGGCAGCTACAACCCGGCTACACCTTC.